The rows below give T cell receptor beta chains drawn from one sample of a study of T cell responses to AZD1222 COVID-19 vaccine. Assay used: immunoSEQ multiplex PCR; TCRdb lists only in-frame clones, some missing. The profile shows about 29,000 clones, over 90% of them singletons. Sequences were derived from peripheral blood, sampled on day 0 of AZD1222 vaccination. Receptor source: an adult in good health. CDR3s include the opening cysteine and the closing phenylalanine or tryptophan. The order of the fields is CDR3 protein, CDR3 DNA, D gene, J gene, V gene. The D gene is left open where the match is weak.

CASSADTQYF,TGTGCCAGCAGTGCAGATACGCAGTATTTT,-,TRBJ2-3,TRBV2
CASSDTGDQPQHF,TGTGCCAGTAGCGATACAGGGGATCAGCCCCAGCATTTT,TRBD1,TRBJ1-5,TRBV19
CASRPTGTGTDTQYF,TGTGCCAGCAGGCCAACCGGGACAGGGACAGATACGCAGTATTTT,TRBD1,TRBJ2-3,TRBV7-9
CASRGGGDRQNGYTF,TGTGCCAGCAGGGGCGGGGGAGACAGGCAGAATGGCTACACCTTC,-,TRBJ1-2,TRBV9
CASSDVQGLAKNIQYF,TGTGCCAGCAGTGACGTTCAGGGGCTAGCCAAAAACATTCAGTACTTC,-,TRBJ2-4,TRBV6-4
CASSFGLAGVSEQFF,TGTGCCAGCAGTTTCGGGTTAGCGGGAGTGAGTGAGCAGTTCTTC,TRBD2,TRBJ2-1,TRBV28
CASSPGHTEAFF,TGTGCCAGCAGCCCGGGCCACACTGAAGCTTTCTTT,-,TRBJ1-1,TRBV6-5
CASSRSVSGYEQYF,TGTGCCAGCAGCCGTTCCGTATCAGGCTACGAGCAGTACTTC,-,TRBJ2-7,TRBV27
CASSPYSDEQYF,TGTGCCAGCAGCCCCTATAGTGACGAGCAGTACTTC,-,TRBJ2-7,TRBV13
CSVAGGSSYNEQFF,TGCAGCGTTGCCGGGGGAAGCTCCTACAATGAGCAGTTCTTC,-,TRBJ2-1,TRBV29-1